This passage covers 29 T cell receptor beta chains from one sample sequenced in a study of shared clonotypes between healthy human individuals (TCRdb year 2020). Library preparation was by the immunoSEQ multiplex PCR assay. TCRdb limited this immuneACCESS table to in-frame rearrangements with V and J called. A share of clones is missing; checked studies link under half to unresolved V genes, and the rest is unexplained. For this sample the table gives some 2,000,000 clones, of which almost 96% were detected only once. The ten largest make up about 0.13% of the sample. Sequencing was done on a sample of naive CD4+ T cells sorted from blood. Per the publication, the cell subset or site label means: CD45RA+ positively selected. The source of these receptors is a man younger than 30 in good health.

Concerning this clone: The identical CDR3 is also encoded by other nucleotide sequences in the sample. This rearrangement joins TRBV5-1 to TRBJ2-7; D not resolved. The germline V and J ends were trimmed by 4 bases and 2 bases, with 10 bases remaining between them. Germline lookup yields CDR1 SGHRS and CDR2 YFSETQ. The CDR3 loop spans 13 amino acids. The CDR3 protein is CASSLDGTYEQYF. DNA of the CDR3: TGCGCCAGCAGCCTTGACGGAACCTACGAGCAGTACTTC. Combining the CDR3 with reference TRBV5-1 and TRBJ2-7 gives the whole variable domain KAGVTQTPRYLIKTRGQQVTLSCSPISGHRSVSWYQQTPGQGLQFLFEYFSETQRNKGNFPGRFSGRQFSNSRSEMNVSTLELGDSALYLCASSLDGTYEQYFGPGTRLTVT.

This clone was observed once. The chain couples TRBV28 to TRBJ2-3; 11 nucleotides line up with TRBD2. CDR3 length equals 16 residues. V shed 2 bases, J shed 7 bases, and the junction held 8 bases outside the gene matches. In germline, CDR1 is MDHEN, CDR2 SYDVKM. CDR3 amino acids: CASSLNSGGAPYTQYF. For the CDR3, the DNA is TGTGCCAGCAGTTTAAATAGCGGGGGGGCCCCCTATACGCAGTATTTT.

The V gene is TRBV28, the J gene TRBJ1-2; a weak D match, TRBD1 (6 bases). The germline CDR1 and CDR2 sequences are MDHEN and SYDVKM. This CDR3 has 15 residues. Trimming cost V 6 bases and J 0 bases, with 14 bases left between them. CDR3 sequence (DNA): TGTGCCAGCAGGAGACAGGACCTCACTAACTATGGCTACACCTTC. Its translation: CASRRQDLTNYGYTF.

The V gene is TRBV19, the J gene TRBJ1-6, with a tentative D call TRBD1 (6 bases). Trimming stripped 2 bases from V and 10 bases from J, with 12 bases between. Germline loops: CDR1 LNHDA, CDR2 SQIVND (reference sequence). The CDR3 spans 14 residues. The DNA of the CDR3 is TGTGCCAGTAGTATAAAACAGGGAGGATCACCCCTCCACTTT. Translated, it gives CASSIKQGGSPLHF.

The chain carries TRBV5-1 and TRBJ1-1; D not certain. V lost 2 bases and J lost 1, with 9 bases in between. Germline assignment: CDR1 SGHRS and CDR2 YFSETQ. The CDR3 covers 14 residues. The DNA for the CDR3 is TGCGCCAGCAGCTTCATGACTGGGAACACTGAAGCTTTCTTT. This translates into CASSFMTGNTEAFF. The full variable domain, completed using reference TRBV5-1 and TRBJ1-1, is KAGVTQTPRYLIKTRGQQVTLSCSPISGHRSVSWYQQTPGQGLQFLFEYFSETQRNKGNFPGRFSGRQFSNSRSEMNVSTLELGDSALYLCASSFMTGNTEAFFGQGTRLTVV.

The chain recombines TRBV10-3 with TRBJ1-3; no reliable D call. The CDR3 spans 14 residues. Trimming took off 3 bases at V and 3 bases at J, with 9 bases between the two ends. Per the germline V gene, CDR1 is ENHRY and CDR2 is SYGVKD. The DNA for the CDR3 is TGTGCCATCAGTGACAGCCTTCGTGGAAACACCATATATTTT. Translated: CAISDSLRGNTIYF.

On this clone: Other nucleotide sequences in the sample specify the same CDR3. The chain has TRBV29-1 and TRBJ2-7; perhaps TRBD2 as D (7 bases). The germline V gene encodes CDR1 SQVTM and CDR2 ANQGSEA. This CDR3 has 12 amino acids. Trimming pared 7 bases from V and 2 bases from J, leaving 12 bases between. The CDR3 protein is CSAGGPTYEQYF. The DNA for the CDR3 is TGCAGCGCCGGGGGGCCAACCTACGAGCAGTACTTC.

The chain joins TRBV6-5 to TRBJ2-7; D perhaps matches TRBD2 (6 bases). Germline V lookup: CDR1 MNHEY, CDR2 SVGAGI. Trimming removed 2 bases from V and 2 bases from J, with 16 bases in between. The CDR3 runs to 16 residues. As DNA, the CDR3 is TGTGCCAGCAGTTACGGCCTTAGCGGCGGACCCTACGAGCAGTACTTC. Its translation is CASSYGLSGGPYEQYF.

The chain carries TRBV30 and TRBJ1-6, with a weak D call TRBD1 (5 bases). V lost 4 bases to trimming and J lost 1 base, with 11 bases between them. The CDR3 extends over 15 amino acids. Per the germline V gene, CDR1 is GTSNPN and CDR2 is SVGIG (reference sequence). The CDR3 bases are TGTGCCTGGACCCTGGGACGGTCCTATAATTCACCCCTCCACTTT. Translation gives CAWTLGRSYNSPLHF. Variable domain in full (rest from reference TRBV30 and TRBJ1-6): SQTIHQWPATLVQPVGSPLSLECTVEGTSNPNLYWYRQAAGRGLQLLFYSVGIGQISSEVPQNLSASRPQDRQFILSSKKLLLSDSGFYLCAWTLGRSYNSPLHFGNGTRLTVT.

This chain connects TRBV11-2 to TRBJ2-7; D gene uncertain. Trimming left V 2 bases short and J 4 bases short, with 9 bases between. This CDR3 has 13 amino acids. Germline V gene lookup returns CDR1 SGHAT and CDR2 FQNNGV. CDR3 loop: CASSLWRGYEQYF. The CDR3 DNA is TGTGCCAGCAGCTTATGGCGTGGTTACGAGCAGTACTTC.

This rearrangement joins TRBV28 to TRBJ2-1; the D is unclear. Between the trimmed V and J ends, which lost 3 bases and 9 bases, there was a span of 12 bases. Per germline, CDR1 MDHEN and CDR2 SYDVKM. The CDR3 sequence is 13 residues long. CDR3 in amino acids: CASSLERLAEQFF. The CDR3 nucleotides are TGTGCCAGCAGTTTGGAAAGGCTCGCTGAGCAGTTCTTC.

This chain joins TRBV5-6 and TRBJ2-2; D is tentatively TRBD1 or TRBD2 (5 bases each). CDR1 SGHDT and CDR2 YYEEEE come from the germline V gene. The CDR3 runs to 16 residues. Trimming removed 4 bases at V and 7 bases at J, with 20 bases between. Here the CDR3 DNA reads TGTGCCAGCAGCCCGGCCACCGGGACCCCGTACGGGGAGCTGTTTTTT. Translation gives CASSPATGTPYGELFF.

J is TRBJ2-3 and V is TRBV9; maybe TRBD1 (6 bases). The CDR3 covers 16 residues. In germline, CDR1 is SGDLS, CDR2 YYNGEE. The V end was cut by 3 bases, the J end by 1 base, with 15 bases between. The CDR3 DNA reads TGTGCCAGCAGCGCCTCCGGGACAACAGGCACAGATACGCAGTATTTT. Translated: CASSASGTTGTDTQYF. Full variable domain (remainder filled in from reference TRBV9 and TRBJ2-3): DSGVTQTPKHLITATGQRVTLRCSPRSGDLSVYWYQQSLDQGLQFLIQYYNGEERAKGNILERFSAQQFPDLHSELNLSSLELGDSALYFCASSASGTTGTDTQYFGPGTRLTVL.

This chain uses TRBV5-1 with TRBJ2-7; unclear D gene. The V gene lost 3 bases and the J gene lost 7 bases, with 14 bases spanning the gap. The CDR3 length is 13 residues. Germline CDR1 SGHRS, CDR2 YFSETQ. The CDR3: CASSWEGSEEQYF. In nucleotides, the CDR3 is TGCGCCAGCAGCTGGGAAGGGTCGGAGGAGCAGTACTTC. Based on the CDR3 plus reference TRBV5-1 and TRBJ2-7, the full variable domain is KAGVTQTPRYLIKTRGQQVTLSCSPISGHRSVSWYQQTPGQGLQFLFEYFSETQRNKGNFPGRFSGRQFSNSRSEMNVSTLELGDSALYLCASSWEGSEEQYFGPGTRLTVT.

The gene calls are TRBV5-6 and TRBJ1-1; D remains unclear. This CDR3 contains 14 residues. Trimming took 0 bases from V and 2 from J, leaving 8 bases between them. Germline values: CDR1 SGHDT, CDR2 YYEEEE. Here the CDR3 DNA reads TGTGCCAGCAGCTTGGCCCCCAAAAACACTGAAGCTTTCTTT. Protein product: CASSLAPKNTEAFF.

The chain combines TRBV11-2 with TRBJ2-3; 8 bases agree with TRBD2. V lost 1 base and J lost 0; bases outside the gene matches: 6. Germline assignment: CDR1 SGHAT and CDR2 FQNNGV. The CDR3 loop spans 17 amino acids. CDR3 protein: CASSLGSQRGSTDTQYF. The CDR3 bases are TGTGCCAGCAGCTTAGGTTCCCAGCGGGGGAGCACAGATACGCAGTATTTT.

V is TRBV10-3 and J is TRBJ2-3; TRBD2 matches at 9 bases. The CDR3 covers 14 residues. Germline V lookup: CDR1 ENHRY, CDR2 SYGVKD. V trimming: 7 bases; J trimming: 6 bases; junction bases outside the gene matches: 8. In DNA form, the CDR3 reads TGTGCCATCACCAGCCTAGCGGGAACCGATACGCAGTATTTT. Amino acids: CAITSLAGTDTQYF.

This clone was seen just once. This chain joins TRBV7-2 and TRBJ1-2; 9 bases fit TRBD1. CDR1 is SGHTA, CDR2 FQGNSA, per germline. The J segment lost 7 bases and the V segment lost 5 bases, leaving 8 bases of the junction unmatched. The CDR3 loop spans 14 amino acids. This chain's CDR3 is CASSPRQGGLGYTF. In DNA form, the CDR3 reads TGTGCCAGCAGCCCTAGACAGGGGGGTCTTGGCTACACCTTC.

J is TRBJ1-4 and V is TRBV30; D is ambiguous. The germline gives CDR1 GTSNPN, CDR2 SVGIG (reference sequence). V lost 5 bases, J lost 6 bases, and 13 bases lay in between. The length of the CDR3 is 13 residues. CDR3 region: CAWQQARYEKLFF. The CDR3 nucleotides read TGTGCCTGGCAGCAGGCGAGGTATGAAAAACTGTTTTTT.

V and J are TRBV27 and TRBJ2-7; D is unclear. From germline, CDR1 is MNHEY and CDR2 SMNVEV (reference sequence). The CDR3 loop spans 13 amino acids. V was trimmed by 3 bases and J by 2 bases, leaving 8 bases between them. The CDR3 region is CASSFQFAYEQYF. The DNA of the CDR3 is TGTGCCAGCAGTTTCCAATTCGCCTACGAGCAGTACTTC.

A single count supports this clone. The chain joins TRBV6-1 to TRBJ2-7; the D gene is possibly TRBD2 (6 bases). Trimming shortened V by 3 bases and J by 7 bases, and 16 bases separated the two germline ends. The CDR3 is made up of 14 amino acids. Germline V gene data show CDR1 as MNHNS and CDR2 as SASEGT. This CDR3 reads CASSDPGVPWEQYF. In nucleotides, the CDR3 is TGTGCCAGCAGTGACCCGGGGGTGCCCTGGGAGCAGTACTTC.

Note on this clone: This sample includes further DNA sequences coding for the same CDR3. This chain links TRBV9 with TRBJ2-2; 10 bases are a match to TRBD2. Germline CDR1 is SGDLS and CDR2 is YYNGEE. Trimming cost V 4 bases and J 2 bases; bases outside gene matches: 5. This CDR3 contains 16 residues. The CDR3 DNA follows: TGTGCCAGCAGCCCTAGGACTAGCGGTAACACCGGGGAGCTGTTTTTT. It yields the protein CASSPRTSGNTGELFF.

The chain joins TRBV4-3 to TRBJ2-7; 12 positions agree with TRBD2. Per germline, CDR1 LGHNA and CDR2 YSLEER. The CDR3 length is 15 residues. V dropped 1 base and J dropped 4; count of bases not matched to a gene: 2. This chain's CDR3 is CASSQALAGGYEQYF. In DNA, the CDR3 is TGCGCCAGCAGCCAAGCACTAGCGGGAGGATACGAGCAGTACTTC.

The V call is TRBV28, the J call TRBJ1-2, with D unclear. Germline values: CDR1 MDHEN, CDR2 SYDVKM. Trimming left V 2 bases short and J 7 bases short, with 11 bases between. This CDR3 contains 13 residues. CDR3: CASSLGGPTGYTF. The CDR3 nucleotides read TGTGCCAGCAGTTTAGGAGGGCCAACTGGCTACACCTTC.

The rearrangement joins TRBV7-2 to TRBJ2-1; D remains unclear. The CDR3 is 15 amino acids. From germline, CDR1 is SGHTA and CDR2 FQGNSA. V lost 4 bases, J lost 0 bases, and 10 bases lay in between. The chain's CDR3 is CASSSYRSSYNEQFF. CDR3 coding DNA: TGTGCCAGCAGCTCCTACCGTAGCTCCTACAATGAGCAGTTCTTC.

The chain uses TRBV30 and TRBJ1-2, with 7 nucleotides matching TRBD1. CDR3 size: 12 residues. Trimming cost V 8 bases and J 2 bases; bases outside gene matches: 5. Germline V CDR1 and CDR2: GTSNPN, SVGIG (reference sequence). CDR3 sequence reads: CALEGGNYGYTF. DNA of the CDR3: TGTGCCCTGGAAGGGGGCAACTATGGCTACACCTTC.

The chain combines TRBV7-2 with TRBJ2-3; D unclear. Germline loops: CDR1 SGHTA, CDR2 FQGNSA. This CDR3 is built from 13 residues. V was shortened by 3 bases and J by 6 bases, with 10 bases between the two germline ends. CDR3 nucleotide sequence: TGTGCCAGCAGCTTCGACTTGGGGGATACGCAGTATTTT. It specifies CASSFDLGDTQYF.

To note about this clone: Other DNA sequences in this specimen translate into the identical CDR3. The gene calls are TRBV4-3 and TRBJ2-7, with D unclear. The V and J ends lost 0 bases and 0 bases respectively, with 3 bases between them. CDR1 is LGHNA, CDR2 YSLEER, per germline. The CDR3 sequence is 13 residues long. CDR3 protein: CASSQDYSYEQYF. As DNA, the CDR3 is TGCGCCAGCAGCCAAGACTACTCCTACGAGCAGTACTTC.

The chain is built from TRBV4-1 and TRBJ1-2; D gene unclear. This CDR3 has 15 amino acids. Germline loops: CDR1 MGHRA, CDR2 YSYEKL. Deletions cut 2 bases from V and 2 bases from J, with 12 bases between. DNA for the CDR3: TGCGCCAGCAGCCAAAATATAGCGGCCAACTATGGCTACACCTTC. Protein product: CASSQNIAANYGYTF.